Shown below are 8 T cell receptor beta chains from a single sample sequenced in a study of T cell responses to AZD1222 COVID-19 vaccine. Profiling relied on immunoSEQ multiplex PCR, and the TCRdb table lists in-frame clones only, not all of them. The data contain 100,000 or so clones, around 83% of them singletons. Sequencing was performed on peripheral blood, taken 28 days after the second AZD1222 dose. The receptor source for this set is an adult who received the AZD1222 COVID-19 vaccine.

This clone was counted once. The chain has TRBV29-1 and TRBJ2-1; the match to TRBD1 covers 10 bases. CDR3 length equals 14 residues. Losses at the gene ends were 6 bases for V and 3 bases for J; bases not matched to a gene: 5. CDR1 is SQVTM, CDR2 ANQGSEA, per germline. CDR3 loop: CSVRTGGIYNEQFF. DNA for the CDR3: TGCAGCGTACGGACAGGGGGTATCTACAATGAGCAGTTCTTC.

The genes are TRBV5-4 and TRBJ1-2; D perhaps matches TRBD1 (5 bases). V was trimmed by 4 bases and J by 2 bases, leaving 15 bases between them. Germline V gene sequence: CDR1 SGHNT, CDR2 YYREEE (reference sequence). The length of the CDR3 is 15 residues. The CDR3 reads CASSTQDRVNYGYTF. The CDR3 DNA is TGTGCCAGCAGCACCCAAGACAGAGTCAACTATGGCTACACCTTC.

The chain carries TRBV23-1 and TRBJ1-1; tentative D call: TRBD1 (6 bases). TRBV23-1 has ORF status, its function being uncertain. The length of the CDR3 is 17 residues. V was clipped by 4 bases and J by 0 bases, with 18 bases between them. The CDR3 coding sequence is TGCGCCAGCAGTCCATCGGGAGGGGGGGAAATGAACACTGAAGCTTTCTTT. As protein: CASSPSGGGEMNTEAFF.

The chain has TRBV4-1 and TRBJ2-6; tentatively, D is TRBD2 (5 bases). The ends were cut back, 1 base at V and 0 bases at J, with 10 bases in the middle. This CDR3 region has 17 residues. Germline values: CDR1 MGHRA, CDR2 YSYEKL. CDR3 nucleotide sequence: TGCGCCAGCAGCCAAGGACTACTGACCTCTGGGGCCAACGTCCTGACTTTC. It encodes CASSQGLLTSGANVLTF.

This clone was seen just once. This rearrangement joins TRBV10-3 to TRBJ2-1; D is unresolved. The V and J ends lost 0 bases and 5 bases respectively, with 14 bases between them. The V gene's germline CDR1 is ENHRY and CDR2 SYGVKD. This CDR3 has 16 amino acids. CDR3 DNA: TGTGCCATCAGTGAGTCTGTGGTCCGGTTGGACAATGAGCAGTTCTTC. Encoded protein: CAISESVVRLDNEQFF.

V and J are TRBV5-1 and TRBJ2-3, with D possibly matching TRBD1 (6 bases). The CDR3 covers 18 residues. Trimming removed 4 bases from V and 0 bases from J, with 21 bases in between. Germline V gives CDR1 SGHRS, CDR2 YFSETQ. The chain's CDR3 is CASSLTQSTGVSTDTQYF. Written as DNA, the CDR3 is TGCGCCAGCAGCCTAACACAATCGACAGGCGTAAGCACAGATACGCAGTATTTT.

This rearrangement joins TRBV30 to TRBJ1-5; D not resolved. V dropped 0 bases and J dropped 4 bases, with 10 bases sitting between them. This CDR3 region has 14 residues. Germline lookup yields CDR1 GTSNPN and CDR2 SVGIG (reference sequence). CDR3 coding DNA: TGTGCCTGGAGTGTACTAGAGGGTAATCAGCCCCAGCATTTT. Translated, it gives CAWSVLEGNQPQHF. Variable domain in full (rest from reference TRBV30 and TRBJ1-5): SQTIHQWPATLVQPVGSPLSLECTVEGTSNPNLYWYRQAAGRGLQLLFYSVGIGQISSEVPQNLSASRPQDRQFILSSKKLLLSDSGFYLCAWSVLEGNQPQHFGDGTRLSIL.

The sample holds one count of this clone. J is TRBJ1-1 and V is TRBV5-6, with D possibly matching TRBD1 (6 bases). Trimming pared 4 bases from V and 5 bases from J, leaving 12 bases between. Per the germline V gene, CDR1 is SGHDT and CDR2 is YYEEEE. The CDR3 runs to 13 residues. CDR3: CASSGRGRTEAFF. DNA of the CDR3: TGTGCCAGCAGCGGGAGGGGGAGAACTGAAGCTTTCTTT.